What follows is one T cell receptor (beta chain) and its context. Sequencing used immunoSEQ multiplex PCR; TCRdb keeps in-frame clones, though not all of them. Of 980,000 or so clones listed, about 80% are singletons. This record comes from a study of shared clonotypes between healthy human individuals. Input material: memory CD4+ T cells sorted from blood. Subset in this sample: CD45RA-negative fraction. The TCR was taken from a man younger than 35 in good health.

The CDR3 sequence is CASSWTSGAHNEQFF. CDR3 coding DNA: TGTGCCAGCAGCTGGACTAGCGGTGCCCACAATGAGCAGTTCTTC. The chain has TRBV7-2 and TRBJ2-1, with TRBD2 matching over 10 bases. V lost 4 bases, J lost 5 bases, and 5 bases stayed unmatched. Germline CDR1 reads SGHTA; CDR2 reads FQGNSA. There are 15 residues in the CDR3.